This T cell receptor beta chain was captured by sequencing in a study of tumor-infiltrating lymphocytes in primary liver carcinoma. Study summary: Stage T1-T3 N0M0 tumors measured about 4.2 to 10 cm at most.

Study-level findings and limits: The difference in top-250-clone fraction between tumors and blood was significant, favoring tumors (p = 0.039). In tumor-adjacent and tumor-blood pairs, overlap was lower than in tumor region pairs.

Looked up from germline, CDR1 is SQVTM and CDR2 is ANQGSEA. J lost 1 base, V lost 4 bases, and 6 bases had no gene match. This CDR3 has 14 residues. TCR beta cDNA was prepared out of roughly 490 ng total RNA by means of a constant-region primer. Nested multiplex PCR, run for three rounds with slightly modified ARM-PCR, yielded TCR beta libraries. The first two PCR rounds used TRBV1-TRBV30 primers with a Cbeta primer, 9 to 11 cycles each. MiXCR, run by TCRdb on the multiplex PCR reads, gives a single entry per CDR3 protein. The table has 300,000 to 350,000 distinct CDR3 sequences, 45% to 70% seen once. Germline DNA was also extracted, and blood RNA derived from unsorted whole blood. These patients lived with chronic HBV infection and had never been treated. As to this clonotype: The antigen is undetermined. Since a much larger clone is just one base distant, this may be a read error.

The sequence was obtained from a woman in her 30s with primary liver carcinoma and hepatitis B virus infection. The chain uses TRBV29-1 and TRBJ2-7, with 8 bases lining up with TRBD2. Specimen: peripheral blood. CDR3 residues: CSVAREGCSYEQYF. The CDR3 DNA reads TGCAGCGTTGCCCGGGAGGGATGTTCCTACGAGCAGTACTTC.